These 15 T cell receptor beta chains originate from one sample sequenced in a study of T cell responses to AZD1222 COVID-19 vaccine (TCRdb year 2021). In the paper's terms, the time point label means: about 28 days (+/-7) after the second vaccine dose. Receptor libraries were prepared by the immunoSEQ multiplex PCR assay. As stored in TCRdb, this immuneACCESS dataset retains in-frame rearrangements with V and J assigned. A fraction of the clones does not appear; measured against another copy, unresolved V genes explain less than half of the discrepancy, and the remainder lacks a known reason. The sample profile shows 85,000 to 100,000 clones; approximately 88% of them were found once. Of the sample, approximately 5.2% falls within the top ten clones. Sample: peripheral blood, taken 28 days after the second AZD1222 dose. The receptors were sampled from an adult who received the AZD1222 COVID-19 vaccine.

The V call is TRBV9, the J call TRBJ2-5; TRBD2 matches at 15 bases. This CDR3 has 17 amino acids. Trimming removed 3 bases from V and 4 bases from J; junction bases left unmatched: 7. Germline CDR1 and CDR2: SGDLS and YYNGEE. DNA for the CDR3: TGTGCCAGCAGCGCCCACCCGGGACTAGCGGGGGGAGAGACCCAGTACTTC. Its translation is CASSAHPGLAGGETQYF.

CDR3 nucleotides: TGTGCCAGCTCACCACCGGGACAGGAGCCTAAAAAACTGTTTTTT. Translation: CASSPPGQEPKKLFF. V is TRBV18 and J is TRBJ1-4; 8 bases map to TRBD1. Germline lookup yields CDR1 KGHSH and CDR2 LQKENI. The junction had 6 bases not matched to a gene; V was cut back by 0 bases and J by 9 bases. This CDR3 has 15 residues.

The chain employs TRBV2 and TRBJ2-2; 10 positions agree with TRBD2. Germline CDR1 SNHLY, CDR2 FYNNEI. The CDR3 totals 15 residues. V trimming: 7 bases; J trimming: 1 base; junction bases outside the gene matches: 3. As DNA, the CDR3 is TGTGCCAGCAAGGTAGCGGGGGGGAACACCGGGGAGCTGTTTTTT. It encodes CASKVAGGNTGELFF. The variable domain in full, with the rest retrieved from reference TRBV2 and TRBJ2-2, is EPEVTQTPSHQVTQMGQEVILRCVPISNHLYFYWYRQILGQKVEFLVSFYNNEISEKSEIFDDQFSVERPDGSNFTLKIRSTKLEDSAMYFCASKVAGGNTGELFFGEGSRLTVL.

The CDR3 spells CASSYELAAEQFF. CDR3 in DNA: TGTGCCAGCAGTTACGAGTTAGCGGCGGAGCAGTTCTTC. The V call is TRBV6-2 or TRBV6-3, the J call TRBJ2-1, with D perhaps TRBD2 (6 bases). Trimming left V 2 bases short and J 10 bases short, with 12 bases between. Looked up from germline, CDR1 is MNHEY and CDR2 is SVGEGT. There are 13 residues in the CDR3.

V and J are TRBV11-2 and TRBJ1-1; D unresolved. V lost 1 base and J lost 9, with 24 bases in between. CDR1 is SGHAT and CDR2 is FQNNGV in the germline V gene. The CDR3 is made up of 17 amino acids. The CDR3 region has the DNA TGTGCCAGCAGCTTAGTCCATAATGGCGGGGAAGTGGAGAAAGCTTTCTTT. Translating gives CASSLVHNGGEVEKAFF.

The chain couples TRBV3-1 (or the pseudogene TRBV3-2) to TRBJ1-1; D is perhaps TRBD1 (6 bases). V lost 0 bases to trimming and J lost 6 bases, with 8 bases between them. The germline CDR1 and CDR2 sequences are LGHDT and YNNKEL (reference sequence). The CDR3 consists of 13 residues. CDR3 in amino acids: CASSQESGAEAFF. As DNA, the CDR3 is TGTGCCAGCAGCCAAGAGTCAGGGGCTGAAGCTTTCTTT.

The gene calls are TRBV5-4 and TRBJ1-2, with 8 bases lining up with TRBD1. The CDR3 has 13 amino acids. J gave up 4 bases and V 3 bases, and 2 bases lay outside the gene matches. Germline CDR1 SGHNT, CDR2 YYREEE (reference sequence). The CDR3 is CASSWDRSYGYTF. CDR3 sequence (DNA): TGTGCCAGCAGCTGGGACAGGAGCTATGGCTACACCTTC.

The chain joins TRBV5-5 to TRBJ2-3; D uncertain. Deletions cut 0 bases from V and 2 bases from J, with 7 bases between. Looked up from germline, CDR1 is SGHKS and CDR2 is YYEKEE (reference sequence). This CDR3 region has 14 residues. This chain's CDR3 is CASSLATNTDTQYF. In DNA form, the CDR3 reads TGTGCCAGCAGCTTGGCTACCAACACAGATACGCAGTATTTT. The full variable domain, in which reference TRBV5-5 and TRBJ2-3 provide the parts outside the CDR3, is DAGVTQSPTHLIKTRGQQVTLRCSPISGHKSVSWYQQVLGQGPQFIFQYYEKEERGRGNFPDRFSARQFPNYSSELNVNALLLGDSALYLCASSLATNTDTQYFGPGTRLTVL.

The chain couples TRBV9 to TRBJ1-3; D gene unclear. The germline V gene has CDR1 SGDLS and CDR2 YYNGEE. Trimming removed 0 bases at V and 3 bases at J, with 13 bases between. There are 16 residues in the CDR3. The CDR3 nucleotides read TGTGCCAGCAGCGTAGGGTCCCGGAGGAGTGGAAACACCATATATTTT. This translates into CASSVGSRRSGNTIYF.

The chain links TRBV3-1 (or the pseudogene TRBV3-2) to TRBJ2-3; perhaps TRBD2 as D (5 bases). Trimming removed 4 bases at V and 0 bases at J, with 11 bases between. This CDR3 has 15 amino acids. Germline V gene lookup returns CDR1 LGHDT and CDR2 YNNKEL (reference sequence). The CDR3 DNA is TGTGCCAGCAGCCTCGGACTCCATAGCACAGATACGCAGTATTTT. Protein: CASSLGLHSTDTQYF.

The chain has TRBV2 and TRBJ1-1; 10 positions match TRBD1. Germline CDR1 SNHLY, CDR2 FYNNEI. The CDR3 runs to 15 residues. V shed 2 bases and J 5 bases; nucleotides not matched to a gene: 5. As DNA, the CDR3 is TGTGCCAGCAGTGAACGGGGGACAGGGGCGACTGAAGCTTTCTTT. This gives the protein CASSERGTGATEAFF.

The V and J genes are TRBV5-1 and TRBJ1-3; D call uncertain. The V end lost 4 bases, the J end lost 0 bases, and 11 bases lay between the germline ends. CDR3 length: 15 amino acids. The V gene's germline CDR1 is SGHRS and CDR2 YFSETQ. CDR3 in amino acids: CASSTDGSSGNTIYF. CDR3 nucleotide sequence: TGCGCCAGCAGCACGGACGGGAGCTCTGGAAACACCATATATTTT.

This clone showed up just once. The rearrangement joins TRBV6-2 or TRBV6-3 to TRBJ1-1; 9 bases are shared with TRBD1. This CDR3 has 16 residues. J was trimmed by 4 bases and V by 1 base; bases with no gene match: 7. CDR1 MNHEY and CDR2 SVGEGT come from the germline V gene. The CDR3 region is CASSYWGDREGTEAFF. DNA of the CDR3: TGTGCCAGCAGTTACTGGGGGGACAGGGAGGGCACTGAAGCTTTCTTT.

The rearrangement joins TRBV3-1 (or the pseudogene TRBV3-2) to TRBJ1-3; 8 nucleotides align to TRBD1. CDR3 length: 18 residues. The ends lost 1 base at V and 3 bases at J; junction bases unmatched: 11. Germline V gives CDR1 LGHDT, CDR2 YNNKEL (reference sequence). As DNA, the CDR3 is TGTGCCAGCAGCCAAGTGAAAGAGACAGGGGTATTTGGAAACACCATATATTTT. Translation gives CASSQVKETGVFGNTIYF.

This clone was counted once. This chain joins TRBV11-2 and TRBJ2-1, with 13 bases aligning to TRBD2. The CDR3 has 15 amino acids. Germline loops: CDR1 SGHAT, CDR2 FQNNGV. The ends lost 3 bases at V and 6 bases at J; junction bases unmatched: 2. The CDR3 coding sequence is TGTGCCAGCAGCTTGAGGACTAGCGGGAGCAATGAGCAGTTCTTC. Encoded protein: CASSLRTSGSNEQFF. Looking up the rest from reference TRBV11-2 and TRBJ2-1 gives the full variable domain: EAGVAQSPRYKIIEKRQSVAFWCNPISGHATLYWYQQILGQGPKLLIQFQNNGVVDDSQLPKDRFSAERLKGVDSTLKIQPAKLEDSAVYLCASSLRTSGSNEQFFGPGTRLTVL.